These 18 T cell receptor beta chains came from one sample sequenced in a study of T cells in Graves' hyperthyroidism and ophthalmopathy. Using RNA transcripts as the source, TCR beta CDR3 regions were amplified. Using the HTBI primer set, a first-round RT-PCR was run on the TCR CDR3. TCRdb redid the calling of the multiplex PCR reads with MiXCR, one entry per CDR3 protein. The sample includes some 300,000 distinct CDR3 sequences, about 19% of them seen just once. The sequencing input was blood. These TCRs come from a man in his forties or fifties with Graves' ophthalmopathy.

This clonotype came up a few times. The chain uses TRBV12-3 or TRBV12-4 and TRBJ1-4; D is uncertain. This CDR3 is built from 17 residues. The V gene lost 0 bases and the J gene lost 4 bases, with 15 bases spanning the gap. DNA for the CDR3: TGTGCCAGCAGTTTAGCGCTAAGTGGCAGCCTTAATGAAAAACTGTTTTTT. Protein: CASSLALSGSLNEKLFF.

This clonotype has ten or more counts. This chain uses TRBV3-1 with TRBJ1-2, with no clear D. V lost 4 bases and J lost 7, with 16 bases in between. The germline V gene encodes CDR1 LGHDT and CDR2 YNNKEL (reference sequence). The CDR3 length is 14 residues. The CDR3 sequence is CASSRRTEVAGYTF. The CDR3 nucleotides are TGTGCCAGCAGCCGGCGGACCGAAGTAGCTGGCTACACCTTC.

This sequence joins TRBV6-1 and TRBJ2-1; 7 positions agree with TRBD2. Germline-derived CDR1 and CDR2 are MNHNS and SASEGT. J was trimmed by 3 bases and V by 4 bases; bases with no gene match: 0. The CDR3 totals 13 residues. CDR3 bases: TGTGCCAGCAGTGGGACTAGCTACAATGAGCAGTTCTTC. Residues: CASSGTSYNEQFF.

This chain joins TRBV4-2 and TRBJ2-7; 9 bases agree with TRBD2. This CDR3 has 16 residues. V shed 0 bases, J shed 0 bases, and the junction held 3 bases outside the gene matches. CDR1 and CDR2 (germline): LGHNA, YNFKEQ. CDR3 protein: CASSQESSGISYEQYF. As DNA, the CDR3 is TGTGCCAGCAGCCAAGAGTCTAGCGGGATCTCCTACGAGCAGTACTTC.

This clonotype was seen a handful of times. V gene TRBV5-4 combines with J gene TRBJ2-2; no firm D call. In germline, CDR1 is SGHNT, CDR2 YYREEE (reference sequence). This CDR3 region has 14 residues. Trimming removed 4 bases from V and 3 bases from J, with 10 bases in between. As DNA, the CDR3 is TGTGCCAGCAGCCGGAACCAGGACACCGGGGAGCTGTTTTTT. This gives the protein CASSRNQDTGELFF.

This clonotype was recorded a few times. The V gene is TRBV29-1, the J gene TRBJ1-5; 9 bases align to TRBD1. Germline V gives CDR1 SQVTM, CDR2 ANQGSEA. J was trimmed by 2 bases and V by 7 bases; bases with no gene match: 3. This CDR3 has 13 residues. The CDR3 here is CSAQGAGNQPQHF. CDR3 coding DNA: TGCAGCGCACAGGGGGCAGGCAATCAGCCCCAGCATTTT.

This clonotype has at least ten counts. The rearrangement joins TRBV3-1 to TRBJ2-3, with 9 bases matching TRBD2. Germline V gene sequence: CDR1 LGHDT, CDR2 YNNKEL (reference sequence). The CDR3 has 16 amino acids. V lost 3 bases, J lost 5 bases, and 9 bases stayed unmatched. CDR3 sequence: CASSHLAGEEGDTQYF. The DNA of the CDR3 is TGTGCCAGCAGCCATTTAGCGGGAGAAGAAGGAGATACGCAGTATTTT.

This clonotype was seen at least ten times. V gene TRBV7-9 combines with J gene TRBJ2-7, with no clear D. The CDR3 totals 14 residues. The V gene's germline CDR1 is SEHNR and CDR2 FQNEAQ (reference sequence). V was cut by 7 bases and J by 4 bases, with 17 bases left in between. The CDR3 spells CASTSSLSRYEQYF. As DNA, the CDR3 is TGTGCCAGCACCTCCTCGCTTAGCCGTTACGAGCAGTACTTC.

The sample holds a few counts of this clonotype. This chain uses TRBV12-3 or TRBV12-4 with TRBJ2-7; D is unresolved. V lost 3 bases and J lost 3, with 6 bases in between. The CDR3 runs to 12 residues. CDR3 nucleotides: TGTGCCAGCAGTTTGGACCTCTACGAGCAGTACTTC. This translates into CASSLDLYEQYF.

The rearrangement uses TRBV19 and TRBJ2-3; the match to TRBD2 covers 7 bases. The germline CDR1 and CDR2 sequences are LNHDA and SQIVND (reference sequence). J gave up 10 bases and V 5 bases, and 9 bases lay outside the gene matches. CDR3 length: 13 residues. Here the CDR3 reads CASSLGGGTSQYF. DNA of the CDR3: TGTGCCAGTAGTCTTGGCGGGGGAACGTCGCAGTATTTT.

This clonotype has just one count. The chain recombines TRBV28 with TRBJ2-5, with D tentatively TRBD1 or TRBD2 (6 bases each). Trimming stripped 9 bases from V and 12 bases from J, with 17 bases between. From germline, CDR1 is MDHEN and CDR2 SYDVKM. The CDR3 totals 11 residues. CDR3 protein: CASRGGLGEYF. The CDR3 DNA follows: TGTGCCAGTAGAGGGGGACTCGGCGAGTACTTC.

The chain is built from TRBV12-3 or TRBV12-4 and TRBJ2-1; TRBD2 might be the D (6 bases). V dropped 5 bases and J dropped 8 bases, with 16 bases sitting between them. The CDR3 has 14 amino acids. DNA for the CDR3: TGTGCCAGCAGTACTCCGTCTCGGGAGCATGAGCAGTTCTTC. This gives the protein CASSTPSREHEQFF.

This clonotype was seen a few times. The chain recombines TRBV20-1 with TRBJ1-5; 7 positions match TRBD1. The germline V gene encodes CDR1 DFQATT and CDR2 SNEGSKA (reference sequence). The CDR3 totals 15 residues. Unmatched junction bases numbered 8, after V lost 6 bases and J lost 0 bases. CDR3 DNA: TGCAGTGCCACACAGGGGATCAGTAGCAATCAGCCCCAGCATTTT. Translating it yields CSATQGISSNQPQHF.

This clonotype has at least ten counts. V gene TRBV30 combines with J gene TRBJ2-7, with no clear D. This CDR3 spans 14 amino acids. V lost 5 bases, J lost 1 base, and 15 bases lay in between. The germline gives CDR1 GTSNPN, CDR2 SVGIG (reference sequence). CDR3 sequence: CAWRGSATSYEQYF. CDR3 DNA: TGTGCCTGGCGAGGAAGCGCCACATCCTACGAGCAGTACTTC.

This clonotype appeared a few times. The chain has TRBV27 and TRBJ2-6, with D perhaps matching TRBD2 (5 bases). V dropped 2 bases and J dropped 1 base, with 21 bases sitting between them. The CDR3 runs 20 residues. Germline CDR1 is MNHEY and CDR2 is SMNVEV (reference sequence). The CDR3 here is CASSLRLGLNSLSGANVLTF. CDR3 bases: TGTGCCAGCAGTTTAAGGTTAGGACTTAACTCGTTATCTGGGGCCAACGTCCTGACTTTC. The full variable domain, its missing parts supplied by reference TRBV27 and TRBJ2-6, is EAQVTQNPRYLITVTGKKLTVTCSQNMNHEYMSWYRQDPGLGLRQIYYSMNVEVTDKGDVPEGYKVSRKEKRNFPLILESPSPNQTSLYFCASSLRLGLNSLSGANVLTFGAGSRLTVL.

This clonotype was seen a handful of times. The genes are TRBV20-1 and TRBJ2-1, with D uncertain. Germline V lookup: CDR1 DFQATT, CDR2 SNEGSKA (reference sequence). V lost 0 bases to trimming and J lost 4 bases, with 22 bases between them. The CDR3 has 18 amino acids. The CDR3 DNA is TGCAGTGCTAGAGACCCCCAAGGTGTGACTTCACATTACAATGAGCAGTTCTTC. This codes for CSARDPQGVTSHYNEQFF.

This clonotype was found many times. The genes are TRBV11-2 and TRBJ2-3, with D tentatively TRBD2 (5 bases). Germline CDR1 reads SGHAT; CDR2 reads FQNNGV. The CDR3 extends over 15 amino acids. V lost 5 bases to trimming and J lost 0 bases, with 12 bases between them. The CDR3 is CASSHTSSSTDTQYF. DNA for the CDR3: TGTGCCAGCAGCCACACTAGTTCTAGCACAGATACGCAGTATTTT.

Comment on this clonotype: A read error may be the cause here, since a much bigger clone is one base away. The rearrangement uses TRBV11-2 and TRBJ2-7; D unclear. This CDR3 contains 12 residues. Trimming pared 0 bases from V and 6 bases from J, leaving 6 bases between. CDR1 is SGHAT and CDR2 is FQNNGV in the germline V gene. CDR3 loop: CASSLDGVEQYF. The CDR3 region has the DNA TGTGCCAGCAGCTTAGATGGCGTCGAGCAGTACTTC.